These T cell receptor beta chains were read from a single sample in a study of blood T cell repertoires in COVID-19. Here immunoSEQ multiplex PCR was the method, and the copy in TCRdb shows in-frame clones only, minus some. The data contain 20,000 to 30,000 clones, about 91% of them singletons. Material: peripheral blood. The receptors come from an older man with acute or convalescent COVID-19. Each CDR3 is given with its conserved first and last residue. D genes are given only for firm matches. Only some rows state a clone size, as once, few, many or a class for expanded clones.

size	V	D	J	CDR3	DNA
NA	TRBV19	NA	TRBJ1-2	CASSGYGYTF	TGTGCCAGTAGCGGCTATGGCTACACCTTC
once	TRBV7-2	NA	TRBJ2-5	CASSSGHQETQYF	TGTGCCAGCAGCTCCGGACATCAAGAGACCCAGTACTTC
once	TRBV19	TRBD1	TRBJ2-2	CASSARDRATGELFF	TGTGCCAGTAGTGCACGAGACAGGGCCACCGGGGAGCTGTTTTTT
NA	TRBV18	NA	TRBJ1-1	CASSPTSTRGTEAFF	TGTGCCAGCTCACCGACCTCAACCCGGGGCACTGAAGCTTTCTTT
NA	TRBV7-2	NA	TRBJ1-3	CASSTGSGNTIYF	TGTGCCAGCAGCACAGGCTCTGGAAACACCATATATTTT
NA	TRBV7-2	NA	TRBJ1-2	CASSLRDNYGYTF	TGTGCCAGCAGCTTGAGGGATAACTATGGCTACACCTTC
few	TRBV7-2	NA	TRBJ2-3	CASSLGGFTDTQYF	TGTGCCAGCAGCTTAGGCGGTTTCACAGATACGCAGTATTTT
once	TRBV19	NA	TRBJ2-2	CASSIRRTRPNTGELFF	TGTGCCAGTAGTATCAGACGGACACGACCGAACACCGGGGAGCTGTTTTTT
NA	TRBV6-1	NA	TRBJ2-3	CASSEGTVPDTQYF	TGTGCCAGCAGTGAAGGGACAGTTCCAGATACGCAGTATTTT
NA	TRBV28	TRBD1	TRBJ2-3	CASRGGQGVPDTQYF	TGTGCCAGCAGGGGGGGACAGGGAGTACCAGATACGCAGTATTTT
once	TRBV3-1/TRBV3-2	NA	TRBJ1-1	CASSQGGRGNTEAFF	TGTGCCAGCAGCCAAGGAGGGCGGGGAAACACTGAAGCTTTCTTT
NA	TRBV7-2	NA	TRBJ2-5	CASSLELQETQYF	TGTGCCAGCAGCTTAGAACTGCAAGAGACCCAGTACTTC
NA	TRBV6-6	NA	TRBJ1-2	CASSYSSDGYTF	TGTGCCAGCAGTTACTCGAGTGATGGCTACACCTTC
NA	TRBV21-1	NA	TRBJ2-1	CASSSLRDRVMVF	TGTGCCAGCAGCAGTCTACGGGACAGGGTCATGGTCTTC
NA	TRBV6-5	NA	TRBJ2-6	CASSYVLGRGANVLTF	TGTGCCAGCAGTTACGTCCTAGGCCGTGGGGCCAACGTCCTGACTTTC
NA	TRBV7-2	TRBD1	TRBJ1-1	CASSLFSRAGGTEAFF	TGTGCCAGCAGCTTATTTTCCCGTGCAGGGGGCACTGAAGCTTTCTTT
NA	TRBV3-1/TRBV3-2	NA	TRBJ1-2	CASSHAKRSGTTYGYTF	TGTGCCAGCAGCCACGCTAAACGATCCGGGACAACCTATGGCTACACCTTC
NA	TRBV4-2	TRBD2	TRBJ2-4	CASSLGLADKNIQYF	TGTGCCAGCAGCCTGGGACTAGCGGACAAAAACATTCAGTACTTC
NA	TRBV7-2	NA	TRBJ2-4	CASSPGLNIQYF	TGTGCCAGCAGCCCCGGACTAAACATTCAGTACTTC
NA	TRBV7-3	TRBD2	TRBJ2-1	CASSSSSGRAVEQFF	TGTGCCAGCAGTTCGTCTAGCGGGAGGGCCGTTGAGCAGTTCTTC
NA	TRBV7-2	TRBD1	TRBJ2-4	CASSWGTGKNIQYF	TGTGCCAGCAGCTGGGGGACAGGGAAAAACATTCAGTACTTC
NA	TRBV19	NA	TRBJ2-5	CASRSDPQETQYF	TGTGCCAGTCGCAGCGACCCACAAGAGACCCAGTACTTC
NA	TRBV5-6	NA	TRBJ2-1	CASSSPPGSSYNEQFF	TGTGCCAGCAGCTCGCCCCCCGGGAGCTCCTACAATGAGCAGTTCTTC
medium-sized	TRBV9	TRBD2	TRBJ2-5	CPRRGGGGPQETQYF	TGCCCCCGCCGCGGCGGGGGGGGGCCCCAAGAGACCCAGTACTTC
NA	TRBV7-9	NA	TRBJ1-1	CASSFDTRGGTEAFF	TGTGCCAGCAGCTTTGATACTAGGGGGGGCACTGAAGCTTTCTTT
NA	TRBV6-2/TRBV6-3	TRBD1	TRBJ2-7	CASSRGGQGYEQYF	TGTGCCAGCAGTCGGGGCGGACAGGGATACGAGCAGTACTTC
few	TRBV6-5	NA	TRBJ1-2	CASSLGGADGYTF	TGTGCCAGCAGCCTAGGGGGAGCCGATGGCTACACCTTC
NA	TRBV28	TRBD1	TRBJ2-1	CASNRPGTANNEQFF	TGTGCCAGCAACCGCCCGGGGACAGCGAACAATGAGCAGTTCTTC
once	TRBV9	TRBD2	TRBJ2-7	CASSTGLVPSEQYF	TGTGCCAGCAGCACCGGACTAGTCCCCTCCGAGCAGTACTTC